Listed below are T cell receptor beta chains from one sample, sequenced in a study of blood T cells in healthy people across ages. MiXCR, run by TCRdb on the 5' RACE reads, gives a single entry per CDR3 protein. Here the sample spans roughly 680,000 distinct CDR3 sequences, about half being singletons. Sequencing was carried out using blood. The receptors come from a woman aged 60-75 years in good health. CDR3s include the opening cysteine and the closing phenylalanine or tryptophan. D genes are given only for firm matches.

d_call: .; j_call: TRBJ2-5; v_call: TRBV2; cdr3_aa: CATTAGAVETQYF
d_call: TRBD2; j_call: TRBJ2-4; v_call: TRBV7-2; cdr3_aa: CASSLVGSGRYF
d_call: TRBD2; j_call: TRBJ2-1; v_call: TRBV4-3; cdr3_aa: CASSQDASGSVNEQFF
d_call: .; j_call: TRBJ1-2; v_call: TRBV29-1; cdr3_aa: CSVELTGVGYTF
d_call: TRBD2; j_call: TRBJ2-4; v_call: TRBV6-2/TRBV6-3; cdr3_aa: CASSSPSGTVREQYF
d_call: .; j_call: TRBJ2-5; v_call: TRBV10-3; cdr3_aa: CAIRNQETQYF
d_call: TRBD1; j_call: TRBJ2-3; v_call: TRBV13; cdr3_aa: CASSARTGGDTQYF
d_call: TRBD2; j_call: TRBJ2-2; v_call: TRBV5-4; cdr3_aa: CASSPRGVDTGELFF
d_call: .; j_call: TRBJ2-7; v_call: TRBV9; cdr3_aa: CASSVEAGPSYEQYF
d_call: TRBD2; j_call: .; v_call: TRBV5-4; cdr3_aa: CASSLTSGMLGETQYF
d_call: .; j_call: TRBJ1-2; v_call: TRBV15; cdr3_aa: CATSRGGDRTNYGYTF
d_call: .; j_call: TRBJ2-5; v_call: TRBV4-1; cdr3_aa: CASGPFRGSYNEQYF
d_call: TRBD1; j_call: TRBJ2-1; v_call: TRBV7-8; cdr3_aa: CASSSLTGDTYNEQFF
d_call: TRBD2; j_call: TRBJ2-3; v_call: TRBV27; cdr3_aa: CASSLGLAVGADTQYF
d_call: .; j_call: TRBJ1-2; v_call: TRBV2; cdr3_aa: CASKRGPYGYTF
d_call: .; j_call: TRBJ2-5; v_call: TRBV15; cdr3_aa: CATSRVDPSETQYF
d_call: TRBD2; j_call: TRBJ2-1; v_call: TRBV29-1; cdr3_aa: CSAYSGRGEQFF
d_call: TRBD2; j_call: TRBJ2-1; v_call: TRBV20-1; cdr3_aa: CSARDPSGGRAVPSNEQFF
d_call: TRBD1; j_call: TRBJ2-3; v_call: TRBV24-1; cdr3_aa: CATSEPGTGHTDTQYF
d_call: .; j_call: TRBJ1-1; v_call: TRBV20-1; cdr3_aa: CSARSGVGTEAFF
d_call: .; j_call: TRBJ1-6; v_call: TRBV20-1; cdr3_aa: CSAEKTGVDSPLHF
d_call: TRBD2; j_call: TRBJ2-1; v_call: TRBV6-2/TRBV6-3; cdr3_aa: CASRATSGGSYNEQFF
d_call: TRBD1; j_call: TRBJ2-5; v_call: TRBV29-1; cdr3_aa: CSVVHRGLGETQYF
d_call: .; j_call: TRBJ2-4; v_call: TRBV6-2/TRBV6-3; cdr3_aa: CASSYNRVGRKQGQYF
d_call: .; j_call: .; v_call: TRBV11-2; cdr3_aa: CASSWDSRDLRAYEQYF
d_call: .; j_call: TRBJ2-1; v_call: TRBV12-3/TRBV12-4; cdr3_aa: CASSARLPSYNEQFF
d_call: .; j_call: TRBJ2-5; v_call: TRBV5-1; cdr3_aa: CASSVRDTGRTQYF
d_call: TRBD1; j_call: TRBJ1-2; v_call: TRBV20-1; cdr3_aa: CSAWGGGLNYGYTF
d_call: .; j_call: TRBJ2-7; v_call: TRBV29-1; cdr3_aa: CSVAGQVSYEQYF
d_call: TRBD1; j_call: TRBJ2-7; v_call: TRBV5-1; cdr3_aa: CASSSDGQGGSEQYF
d_call: TRBD2; j_call: TRBJ2-7; v_call: TRBV7-9; cdr3_aa: CASSLPASGRPTYEQYF
d_call: TRBD1; j_call: TRBJ2-4; v_call: TRBV29-1; cdr3_aa: CSVVPTTGVSAKNTQYF
d_call: .; j_call: TRBJ2-7; v_call: TRBV6-5; cdr3_aa: CASSYSRVGEQYF
d_call: TRBD2; j_call: TRBJ2-7; v_call: TRBV7-2; cdr3_aa: CASSLGGLAKSTGSYEQYF
d_call: .; j_call: TRBJ2-1; v_call: TRBV6-1; cdr3_aa: CASSGASYNEQFF
d_call: .; j_call: TRBJ2-2; v_call: TRBV4-2; cdr3_aa: CASSQVGANTGELFF
d_call: TRBD2; j_call: TRBJ2-5; v_call: TRBV20-1; cdr3_aa: CSARGGLFVRETQYF
d_call: .; j_call: TRBJ2-7; v_call: TRBV7-2; cdr3_aa: CASSSSMSSYEQYF
d_call: TRBD1; j_call: TRBJ1-1; v_call: TRBV20-1; cdr3_aa: CSARQGRGEAFF
d_call: .; j_call: TRBJ2-1; v_call: TRBV4-1; cdr3_aa: CASSQDRRVGQFF
d_call: TRBD2; j_call: .; v_call: TRBV10-3; cdr3_aa: CAIMGEGREQYF
d_call: TRBD2; j_call: TRBJ2-1; v_call: TRBV15; cdr3_aa: CATSSKTSGSGEQFF
d_call: .; j_call: TRBJ1-2; v_call: TRBV4-2; cdr3_aa: CAGSQDIGAHGYTF
d_call: .; j_call: TRBJ2-5; v_call: TRBV9; cdr3_aa: CASSRGEETQYF
d_call: .; j_call: TRBJ2-6; v_call: TRBV4-3; cdr3_aa: CASSQVPGSGANVLTF
d_call: .; j_call: TRBJ1-4; v_call: TRBV18; cdr3_aa: CASSRGDGEKLFF
d_call: .; j_call: TRBJ1-1; v_call: TRBV24-1; cdr3_aa: CATREEWDTEAFF
d_call: TRBD1; j_call: TRBJ1-2; v_call: TRBV20-1; cdr3_aa: CSARDGRGLGGYGYTF
d_call: .; j_call: TRBJ2-7; v_call: TRBV7-3; cdr3_aa: CASSSRGVRNDEQYF
d_call: .; j_call: TRBJ1-4; v_call: TRBV20-1; cdr3_aa: CSARKATALGEKLFF
d_call: .; j_call: TRBJ1-4; v_call: TRBV28; cdr3_aa: CASSLLTGGRGEKLFF
d_call: TRBD1; j_call: TRBJ1-1; v_call: TRBV20-1; cdr3_aa: CSAPHRDRGRAFF
d_call: .; j_call: TRBJ1-5; v_call: TRBV28; cdr3_aa: CASQQGGDQPQHF
d_call: .; j_call: TRBJ2-7; v_call: TRBV6-5; cdr3_aa: CASSYGPWGEQYF
d_call: TRBD1; j_call: TRBJ1-1; v_call: TRBV9; cdr3_aa: CASSVTDRVGTEAFF
d_call: .; j_call: TRBJ2-7; v_call: TRBV20-1; cdr3_aa: CSGEGISYEQYF
d_call: .; j_call: TRBJ2-4; v_call: TRBV29-1; cdr3_aa: CSGVLGVIQYF
d_call: .; j_call: TRBJ2-6; v_call: TRBV7-9; cdr3_aa: CASSLSRTVSGANVLTF
d_call: .; j_call: TRBJ2-7; v_call: TRBV10-3; cdr3_aa: CAISDGAGEAQYF